The 10 T cell receptor beta chains presented below share a single source sample, sequenced in a study of early T cells in non-severe SARS-CoV-2 infection. One entry per CDR3 protein results from TCRdb running MiXCR on the 5' RACE reads. In the table there are 25,000 to 35,000 distinct CDR3 sequences, about 5.7% of which are singletons. The sequenced sample consisted of whole blood. The source of these receptors is an adult who was a healthcare worker with PCR-confirmed SARS-CoV-2 infection or an uninfected control (not recorded which).

This clonotype showed up many times. The chain has TRBV28 and TRBJ2-5; possibly TRBD1 for D (6 bases). CDR1 is MDHEN and CDR2 is SYDVKM in the germline V gene. The ends were cut back, 3 bases at V and 3 bases at J, with 11 bases in the middle. This CDR3 is built from 14 residues. The CDR3 nucleotides read TGTGCCAGCAGTTTTTACGCAGGGGAAGAGACCCAGTACTTC. Encoded protein: CASSFYAGEETQYF.

This clonotype was observed many times. V gene TRBV5-6 combines with J gene TRBJ1-1; no definite D call. The CDR3 sequence is 11 residues long. Germline V gene lookup returns CDR1 SGHDT and CDR2 YYEEEE. With 1 base removed from V and 6 bases from J, the gap between germline ends came to 4 bases. Here the CDR3 reads CASSLFSEAFF. The CDR3 nucleotides are TGTGCCAGCAGCTTGTTCTCTGAAGCTTTCTTT.

In this sample, this clonotype turned up many times. The chain uses TRBV7-2 and TRBJ1-6, with a possible D match to TRBD1 (6 bases). V gave up 8 bases and J gave up 5 bases, with 16 bases separating them. The CDR3 extends over 15 amino acids. CDR1 is SGHTA, CDR2 FQGNSA, per germline. The CDR3 region has the DNA TGTGCCAGCTCCAGCGGGGGGCCCCATAATTCACCCCTCCACTTT. Protein product: CASSSGGPHNSPLHF.

This clonotype was recorded at least ten times. The chain joins TRBV27 to TRBJ1-2; 7 nucleotides match TRBD1. The CDR3 consists of 15 residues. Per the germline V gene, CDR1 is MNHEY and CDR2 is SMNVEV (reference sequence). Trimming took 5 bases from V and 4 from J; bases not matched to a gene: 10. Here the CDR3 DNA reads TGTGCCAGCAGTACATGGACAGGTGGAAGCTATGGCTACACCTTC. This codes for CASSTWTGGSYGYTF.

This clonotype has only a few counts. The chain couples TRBV6-2 or TRBV6-3 to TRBJ2-1; the D is unclear. The CDR3 is made up of 14 amino acids. Looked up from germline, CDR1 is MNHEY and CDR2 is SVGEGT. V lost 7 bases and J lost 2, with 12 bases in between. This CDR3 reads CASNPDPTYNEQFF. The CDR3 DNA sequence: TGTGCCAGCAATCCGGACCCCACCTACAATGAGCAGTTCTTC.

This clonotype was counted many times. The rearrangement links TRBV4-3 to TRBJ2-3, with 13 bases identical to TRBD2. The CDR3 length is 18 residues. The germline V gene encodes CDR1 LGHNA and CDR2 YSLEER. Trimming took 4 bases from V and 2 from J; bases not matched to a gene: 9. The CDR3 loop is CASSRRTSGGPNTDTQYF. DNA for the CDR3: TGCGCCAGCAGCCGACGGACTAGCGGGGGACCTAACACAGATACGCAGTATTTT.

This clonotype was picked up many times. This chain connects TRBV4-3 to TRBJ2-1; a possible D gene is TRBD2 (6 bases). The germline V gene encodes CDR1 LGHNA and CDR2 YSLEER. V lost 2 bases, J lost 9 bases, and 11 bases lay in between. The CDR3 covers 13 residues. For the CDR3, the DNA is TGCGCCAGCAGCCAATCGACTAGATTTGAGCAGTTCTTC. As protein: CASSQSTRFEQFF.

This clonotype showed up just a few times. The chain recombines TRBV29-1 with TRBJ1-5; TRBD1 matches at 8 bases. Germline values: CDR1 SQVTM, CDR2 ANQGSEA. V gave up 6 bases and J gave up 3 bases; unmatched junction bases: 4. The CDR3 runs to 13 residues. Written as DNA, the CDR3 is TGCAGCGTAGGACAGGGTTACAATCAGCCCCAGCATTTT. Its protein is CSVGQGYNQPQHF.

This clonotype came up many times. J is TRBJ1-2 and V is TRBV7-2; D might be TRBD1 (5 bases). The V end lost 1 base, the J end lost 0 bases, and 18 bases lay between the germline ends. Germline V CDR1 and CDR2: SGHTA, FQGNSA. The CDR3 loop spans 18 amino acids. As DNA, the CDR3 is TGTGCCAGCAGCTTAGGGGTGGGTCGCCGGGGACCTAACTATGGCTACACCTTC. As protein: CASSLGVGRRGPNYGYTF.

This clonotype was counted at least ten times. The chain uses TRBV5-4 and TRBJ2-2; D is undetermined. CDR1 is SGHNT, CDR2 YYREEE, per germline (reference sequence). Trimming shortened V by 4 bases and J by 5 bases, and 12 bases separated the two germline ends. The CDR3 loop spans 14 amino acids. The CDR3 nucleotides read TGTGCCAGCAGCCCCCACGGGTTTACCGGGGAGCTGTTTTTT. This translates into CASSPHGFTGELFF.